One and the same sample provided the 18 T cell receptor beta chains below, sequenced in a study of CD8 T cells in Susac syndrome. RNA totalling about 0.5 to 1 ug underwent reverse transcription with random hexamers. TCRdb recomputed calls from the immunoSEQ multiplex PCR reads with MiXCR, one row per CDR3 protein. Among 130,000 or so distinct CDR3 sequences listed, around 75% were seen once. The source material was CD8+ T cells from PBMCs. The source of these receptors is a human donor with multiple sclerosis.

The J gene is TRBJ2-4, the V gene TRBV12-3 or TRBV12-4, with D perhaps matching TRBD1 (6 bases). This CDR3 region has 15 residues. V was shortened by 3 bases and J by 5 bases, with 14 bases between the two germline ends. In DNA, the CDR3 is TGTGCCAGCAGTTTTGGGGACAATTCGGAAAACATTCAGTACTTC. Protein: CASSFGDNSENIQYF.

The chain is built from TRBV3-1 and TRBJ1-3; the D gene is possibly TRBD1 (5 bases). This CDR3 is built from 16 residues. Trimming removed 1 base from V and 6 bases from J, with 16 bases in between. Germline lookup yields CDR1 LGHDT and CDR2 YNNKEL (reference sequence). The CDR3 loop is CASSQVSGQLKNTIYF. Here the CDR3 DNA reads TGTGCCAGCAGCCAAGTTTCCGGACAACTAAAAAACACCATATATTTT.

V is TRBV24-1 and J is TRBJ1-5, with a tentative D call TRBD1 (5 bases). The germline V gene has CDR1 KGHDR and CDR2 SFDVKD. The ends were cut back, 7 bases at V and 6 bases at J, with 9 bases in the middle. The CDR3 length is 12 residues. This CDR3 is CATSGAGQPQHF. The CDR3 coding sequence is TGTGCCACCAGCGGGGCGGGTCAGCCCCAGCATTTT.

This chain connects TRBV7-9 to TRBJ2-1; TRBD2 matches 9 bases. This CDR3 region has 13 residues. Germline V lookup: CDR1 SEHNR, CDR2 FQNEAQ (reference sequence). J gave up 6 bases and V 8 bases, and 5 bases lay outside the gene matches. The chain's CDR3 is CASASGAFNEQFF. The CDR3 region has the DNA TGTGCCAGCGCTAGCGGGGCCTTCAATGAGCAGTTCTTC.

The V and J genes are TRBV4-1 and TRBJ2-5; possibly TRBD2 for D (6 bases). The germline V and J ends were trimmed by 1 base and 3 bases, with 21 bases remaining between them. The CDR3 has 18 residues. Germline V gene data show CDR1 as MGHRA and CDR2 as YSYEKL. The CDR3 here is CASSQGPSAILDEETQYF. The CDR3 nucleotides read TGCGCCAGCAGCCAAGGGCCTAGCGCTATACTCGACGAAGAGACCCAGTACTTC.

V is TRBV6-1 and J is TRBJ1-1; tentatively, D is TRBD1 (5 bases). This CDR3 is 11 amino acids long. Germline CDR1 MNHNS, CDR2 SASEGT. V was trimmed by 7 bases and J by 4 bases, leaving 7 bases between them. The CDR3 DNA reads as TGTGCCAGCAAGGGGACCACTGAAGCTTTCTTT. Its translation is CASKGTTEAFF.

This chain connects TRBV20-1 to TRBJ2-3, with TRBD2 as a possible D gene (6 bases). The germline V and J ends were trimmed by 3 bases and 1 base, with 17 bases remaining between them. Germline V lookup: CDR1 DFQATT, CDR2 SNEGSKA (reference sequence). CDR3 length equals 16 residues. The chain's CDR3 is CSASELAEWGTDTQYF. CDR3 nucleotide sequence: TGCAGTGCTAGCGAACTAGCAGAATGGGGCACAGATACGCAGTATTTT.

This sequence joins TRBV10-3 and TRBJ1-1; D is uncertain. This CDR3 is 15 amino acids long. The ends were cut back, 0 bases at V and 1 base at J, with 9 bases in the middle. Germline V lookup: CDR1 ENHRY, CDR2 SYGVKD. CDR3 bases: TGTGCCATCAGTGAGTCGGCCGGGCAGAACACTGAAGCTTTCTTT. This gives the protein CAISESAGQNTEAFF.

The chain links TRBV19 to TRBJ2-7, with D uncertain. V dropped 5 bases and J dropped 0 bases, with 11 bases sitting between them. This CDR3 has 14 amino acids. Germline CDR1 and CDR2: LNHDA and SQIVND (reference sequence). The CDR3: CASSVADGSYEQYF. In nucleotides, the CDR3 is TGTGCCAGTAGTGTGGCTGACGGCTCCTACGAGCAGTACTTC.

Remarks on this clonotype: The junction shows a germline mismatch at one end, possibly a read error. The chain links TRBV5-1 to TRBJ1-1; D remains unclear. CDR3 length: 14 amino acids. Looked up from germline, CDR1 is SGHRS and CDR2 is YFSETQ. This chain's CDR3 is CTSSWVGLGTEAFF. DNA for the CDR3: TGCACCAGCAGCTGGGTGGGCCTAGGGACTGAAGCTTTCTTT. Filled out from reference TRBV5-1 and TRBJ1-1, the complete variable domain reads KAGVTQTPRYLIKTRGQQVTLSCSPISGHRSVSWYQQTPGQGLQFLFEYFSETQRNKGNFPGRFSGRQFSNSRSEMNVSTLELGDSALYLCTSSWVGLGTEAFFGQGTRLTVV.

The chain uses TRBV10-3 and TRBJ2-4; tentative D call: TRBD2 (5 bases). In germline, CDR1 is ENHRY, CDR2 SYGVKD. Trimming removed 2 bases at V and 2 bases at J, with 10 bases between. The CDR3 is made up of 15 amino acids. The CDR3 spells CAISEPVDSKNIQYF. The CDR3 DNA is TGTGCCATCAGTGAGCCTGTGGACTCCAAAAACATTCAGTACTTC.

This sequence joins TRBV19 and TRBJ2-7; TRBD1 might be the D (5 bases). The CDR3 sequence is 13 residues long. In germline, CDR1 is LNHDA, CDR2 SQIVND (reference sequence). The ends were cut back, 5 bases at V and 7 bases at J, with 15 bases in the middle. CDR3 nucleotide sequence: TGTGCCAGTAGTTGGACAATCGACCGGGAGCAGTACGTC. This encodes CASSWTIDREQYV.

This clonotype appeared a few times. The V gene is TRBV7-9, the J gene TRBJ2-5; weak D call: TRBD1 (5 bases). Germline-derived CDR1 and CDR2 are SEHNR and FQNEAQ (reference sequence). V lost 3 bases and J lost 3, with 8 bases in between. The CDR3 loop spans 13 amino acids. CDR3 in DNA: TGTGCCAGCAGCTTGTCCAGGGAAGAGACCCAGTACTTC. Protein product: CASSLSREETQYF. Using reference TRBV7-9 and TRBJ2-5 for the parts outside the CDR3, the full variable domain is DTGVSQNPRHKITKRGQNVTFRCDPISEHNRLYWYRQTLGQGPEFLTYFQNEAQLEKSRLLSDRFSAERPKGSFSTLEIQRTEQGDSAMYLCASSLSREETQYFGPGTRLLVL.

The V and J genes are TRBV7-2 and TRBJ1-6; D remains unclear. V was trimmed by 5 bases and J by 9 bases, leaving 14 bases between them. The CDR3 has 14 amino acids. Germline CDR1 is SGHTA and CDR2 is FQGNSA. The DNA of the CDR3 is TGTGCCAGCAGCCTCGACATCCTTGGTTCACCCCTCCACTTT. Encoded protein: CASSLDILGSPLHF.

V is TRBV19 and J is TRBJ1-1; D remains ambiguous. V shed 3 bases and J shed 2 bases, with 7 bases lying between them. Germline CDR1 is LNHDA and CDR2 is SQIVND (reference sequence). The CDR3 loop spans 13 amino acids. CDR3 amino acids: CASSILGNTEAFF. The CDR3 nucleotides are TGTGCCAGTAGTATTTTAGGAAACACTGAAGCTTTCTTT.

V and J are TRBV4-1 and TRBJ1-2; 9 nucleotides line up with TRBD1. The CDR3 has 17 residues. CDR1 and CDR2 (germline): MGHRA, YSYEKL. V was pared by 4 bases and J by 3 bases, with 12 bases of the junction left unmatched. CDR3 sequence: CASSPLFPGQGYYGYTF. As DNA, the CDR3 is TGCGCCAGCAGCCCACTTTTTCCGGGACAGGGTTACTATGGCTACACCTTC.

V is TRBV18 and J is TRBJ2-7; a weak D match, TRBD1 (6 bases). V dropped 3 bases and J dropped 4 bases, with 10 bases sitting between them. The germline gives CDR1 KGHSH, CDR2 LQKENI. The CDR3 spans 13 residues. The CDR3 DNA follows: TGTGCCAGCTCACCTCCCGACAGGTACGAGCAGTACTTC. Encoded protein: CASSPPDRYEQYF.

V and J are TRBV2 and TRBJ1-2; no clear D gene. The CDR3 has 13 residues. From germline, CDR1 is SNHLY and CDR2 FYNNEI. The ends were cut back, 2 bases at V and 6 bases at J, with 10 bases in the middle. CDR3 in DNA: TGTGCCAGCAGTGAACAGGTGACTGATGGCTACACCTTC. Translating gives CASSEQVTDGYTF.